The text below deals with one T cell receptor (beta chain). The assay was immunoSEQ multiplex PCR, and TCRdb's table has in-frame clones only and misses some. This table holds 320,000 or so clones, roughly 90% found once. Cohorts were based on clinical histories the participants reported. Cohort 3 recovered donors had two negative PCRs, clearance, or symptom resolution. This entry is derived from a study of blood T cell repertoires in COVID-19. This receptor was taken from a man in his sixties who had recovered from COVID-19. The source material was PBMCs or T cells enriched from blood (not recorded which).

The CDR3 is CASSLTAGTGYAEQFF. The CDR3, as DNA: TGTGCCAGCAGCCTGACCGCCGGGACAGGGTACGCTGAGCAGTTCTTC. The V and J genes are TRBV11-3 and TRBJ2-1; 9 nucleotides agree with TRBD1. V was pared by 5 bases and J by 9 bases, with 14 bases of the junction left unmatched. This CDR3 contains 16 residues. Per germline, CDR1 SGHNT and CDR2 YENEEA. The whole variable domain, filled in from reference TRBV11-3 and TRBJ2-1, reads EAGVVQSPRYKIIEKKQPVAFWCNPISGHNTLYWYLQNLGQGPELLIRYENEEAVDDSQLPKDRFSAERLKGVDSTLKIQPAELGDSAVYLCASSLTAGTGYAEQFFGPGTRLTVL.